The 16 T cell receptor beta chains given below trace back to one sample, sequenced in a study of cytomegalovirus exposure and HLA in healthy donors. A multiplex PCR was run with 60 Vbeta primers and 13 Jbeta primers. Using immunoSEQ multiplex PCR, the repertoire was profiled, and TCRdb retains in-frame clones only, with some absent. The sample lists more than 90,000 clones; approximately 69% were seen once. The sequencing sample was made of PBMCs. The receptors derive from a woman between 45 and 60 years old in good health and CMV-seropositive.

V usage is TRBV21-1 and J usage is TRBJ2-7; TRBD2 was called by the table and not checked on the DNA. TRBV21-1 is tagged as a pseudogene. CDR3 length: 15 residues. CDR3 nucleotide sequence: TGTGCCAGCAGCAAAAGACTAGCGGGAACCTACGAGCAGTACTTC. Amino acid sequence: CASSKRLAGTYEQYF.

The V and J genes are TRBV19 and TRBJ1-6; 7 bases match TRBD1. Germline lookup yields CDR1 LNHDA and CDR2 SQIVND (reference sequence). CDR3 length equals 14 residues. The J segment lost 7 bases and the V segment lost 7 bases, leaving 7 bases of the junction unmatched. The CDR3 protein is CASNLRGQNSPLHF. CDR3 DNA: TGTGCCAGTAACTTGAGGGGACAGAATTCACCCCTCCACTTT. The variable domain in full, with the rest retrieved from reference TRBV19 and TRBJ1-6, is DGGITQSPKYLFRKEGQNVTLSCEQNLNHDAMYWYRQDPGQGLRLIYYSQIVNDFQKGDIAEGYSVSREKKESFPLTVTSAQKNPTAFYLCASNLRGQNSPLHFGNGTRLTVT.

The J gene is TRBJ2-3, the V gene TRBV5-1; D might be TRBD1 (6 bases). The V and J ends lost 4 bases and 2 bases respectively, with 14 bases between them. Germline lookup yields CDR1 SGHRS and CDR2 YFSETQ. The CDR3 sequence is 15 residues long. The CDR3 spells CASSPSPGDTDTQYF. CDR3 coding DNA: TGCGCCAGCAGCCCGTCGCCAGGGGACACAGATACGCAGTATTTT.

This chain links TRBV7-2 with TRBJ2-7, with TRBD1 matching 7 bases. Trimming at V came to 2 bases and at J to 2 bases, leaving 6 bases not matched to a gene. The CDR3 consists of 15 residues. Germline assignment: CDR1 SGHTA and CDR2 FQGNSA. CDR3 sequence: CASSLSPGGTYEQYF. Written as DNA, the CDR3 is TGTGCCAGCAGCTTATCCCCAGGGGGTACCTACGAGCAGTACTTC.

The rearrangement uses TRBV28 and TRBJ2-5, with D hard to call. Trimming shortened V by 9 bases and J by 2 bases, and 7 bases separated the two germline ends. The CDR3 has 11 residues. Germline loops: CDR1 MDHEN, CDR2 SYDVKM. The CDR3 reads CASDNQETQYF. CDR3 DNA: TGTGCCAGTGACAATCAAGAGACCCAGTACTTC.

This sequence joins TRBV7-9 and TRBJ1-1; TRBD1 agrees at 8 bases. This CDR3 has 14 residues. J lost 6 bases, V lost 5 bases, and 8 bases had no gene match. Germline loops: CDR1 SEHNR, CDR2 FQNEAQ (reference sequence). The CDR3 DNA reads as TGTGCCAGCAGCGCTCCGGGACAGGTGTCTGAAGCTTTCTTT. Residues: CASSAPGQVSEAFF.

The genes are TRBV23-1 and TRBJ1-5; D is possibly TRBD1 (5 bases). TRBV23-1 is reported as an ORF; its role is uncertain. The CDR3 is made up of 12 amino acids. Trimming removed 2 bases at V and 11 bases at J, with 10 bases between. The CDR3 is CASSQVAGTQHF. The DNA for the CDR3 is TGCGCCAGCAGTCAAGTCGCAGGGACCCAGCATTTT.

V gene TRBV7-2 combines with J gene TRBJ2-7; 8 bases agree with TRBD1. Trimming cost V 3 bases and J 6 bases; bases outside gene matches: 4. Germline V gene lookup returns CDR1 SGHTA and CDR2 FQGNSA. This CDR3 has 13 amino acids. CDR3 nucleotides: TGTGCCAGCAGCTTTAAAACAGGGGGCGAGCAGTACTTC. This encodes CASSFKTGGEQYF. Complete variable domain (other parts from reference TRBV7-2 and TRBJ2-7): GAGVSQSPSNKVTEKGKDVELRCDPISGHTALYWYRQSLGQGLEFLIYFQGNSAPDKSGLPSDRFSAERTGGSVSTLTIQRTQQEDSAVYLCASSFKTGGEQYFGPGTRLTVT.

The V and J genes are TRBV7-3 and TRBJ1-1, with 7 bases lining up with TRBD1. The CDR3 consists of 14 residues. Germline-derived CDR1 and CDR2 are SGHTA and FQGTGA. J gave up 1 base and V 5 bases, and 4 bases lay outside the gene matches. CDR3 in amino acids: CASSKTGSNTEAFF. For the CDR3, the DNA is TGTGCCAGCAGCAAGACAGGGTCGAACACTGAAGCTTTCTTT. Variable domain in full (rest from reference TRBV7-3 and TRBJ1-1): GAGVSQTPSNKVTEKGKYVELRCDPISGHTALYWYRQSLGQGPEFLIYFQGTGAADDSGLPNDRFFAVRPEGSVSTLKIQRTERGDSAVYLCASSKTGSNTEAFFGQGTRLTVV.

This clone was observed a handful of times. The CDR3 bases are TGTGCCAGCAGCCAAGTCAATGGACAAGACTTCACAGATACGCAGTATTTT. Residues: CASSQVNGQDFTDTQYF. This chain uses TRBV4-2 with TRBJ2-3, with D tentatively TRBD1 (5 bases). This CDR3 comprises 17 residues. Trimming cost V 1 base and J 2 bases, with 16 bases left between them. CDR1 is LGHNA, CDR2 YNFKEQ, per germline.

A few counts support this clone. The V gene is TRBV6-5, the J gene TRBJ2-1; 9 bases agree with TRBD2. CDR3 length: 15 amino acids. The V gene end was trimmed by 6 bases and the J gene end by 7 bases; junction bases not matched to a gene: 10. The V gene's germline CDR1 is MNHEY and CDR2 SVGAGI. The CDR3, as DNA: TGTGCCAGCAGGTCCGGGACTAGCCGCTTTAATGAGCAGTTCTTC. Amino acids: CASRSGTSRFNEQFF.

The chain carries TRBV7-2 and TRBJ2-7; no definite D call. Germline-derived CDR1 and CDR2 are SGHTA and FQGNSA. Trimming shortened V by 4 bases and J by 3 bases, and 4 bases separated the two germline ends. CDR3 length equals 11 residues. CDR3 nucleotides: TGTGCCAGCAGCTCAGTCTACGAGCAGTACTTC. It encodes CASSSVYEQYF.

The J gene is TRBJ2-5, the V gene TRBV11-2; 7 nucleotides agree with TRBD1. The junction had 9 bases not matched to a gene; V was cut back by 6 bases and J by 2 bases. Germline V gives CDR1 SGHAT, CDR2 FQNNGV. The CDR3 has 15 amino acids. CDR3 in amino acids: CASSLLGQKQETQYF. CDR3 sequence (DNA): TGTGCCAGCAGTTTGCTGGGACAGAAACAAGAGACCCAGTACTTC.

The genes are TRBV30 and TRBJ1-1, with unresolved D. CDR3 length: 14 residues. Germline V gene data show CDR1 as GTSNPN and CDR2 as SVGIG (reference sequence). V lost 3 bases to trimming and J lost 6 bases, with 17 bases between them. As DNA, the CDR3 is TGTGCCTGGAGCCCCCGGGCCAAGGAGGCTGAAGCTTTCTTT. Translating gives CAWSPRAKEAEAFF.

Details on this clone: The sample contains more than one DNA sequence encoding this CDR3. CDR3 residues: CASSLLGDEQFF. CDR3 bases: TGTGCCAGCAGTTTGCTGGGAGATGAGCAGTTCTTC. V and J are TRBV27 and TRBJ2-1, with D possibly matching TRBD2 (5 bases). CDR3 length: 12 residues. Germline-derived CDR1 and CDR2 are MNHEY and SMNVEV (reference sequence). The ends were cut back, 3 bases at V and 8 bases at J, with 8 bases in the middle.

This sequence joins TRBV4-1 and TRBJ2-1, with D possibly TRBD1 on 5 matching bases. V lost 0 bases to trimming and J lost 2 bases, with 14 bases between them. This CDR3 spans 17 amino acids. Per germline, CDR1 MGHRA and CDR2 YSYEKL. As DNA, the CDR3 is TGCGCCAGCAGCCAAGAGGGCTGGCAGGGAACCTACAATGAGCAGTTCTTC. Translating gives CASSQEGWQGTYNEQFF.